These T cell receptor beta chains were read from a single sample in a study of cytomegalovirus exposure and HLA in healthy donors. The data were produced by immunoSEQ multiplex PCR, yet TCRdb's version contains in-frame clones alone and is incomplete. In the table there are about 140,000 clones, about 66% of which are singletons. Specimen: PBMCs. These receptor sequences come from a male donor in good health and CMV-seronegative. Each CDR3 is given with its conserved first and last residue. Each record gives: V gene, clone size, J gene, D gene, CDR3 protein, CDR3 DNA. D genes are given only for firm matches. Part of the rows lack a size; the others show once, few, many or a class for expanded clones.

v_call: TRBV9; clone_size: few; j_call: TRBJ2-1; d_call: TRBD1; cdr3_aa: CASSVFWGQGALGGGYNEQFF; cdr3_nt: TGTGCCAGCAGCGTATTCTGGGGACAGGGGGCGCTCGGGGGGGGCTACAATGAGCAGTTCTTC
v_call: TRBV30; clone_size: -; j_call: TRBJ1-1; d_call: TRBD1; cdr3_aa: CAWSVTGAGTEAFF; cdr3_nt: TGTGCCTGGAGTGTAACAGGGGCGGGTACTGAAGCTTTCTTT
v_call: TRBV18; clone_size: -; j_call: TRBJ2-7; d_call: -; cdr3_aa: CASSPQGRYEQYF; cdr3_nt: TGTGCCAGCTCACCCCAGGGGCGGTACGAGCAGTACTTC
v_call: TRBV5-1; clone_size: -; j_call: TRBJ1-2; d_call: -; cdr3_aa: CASSLGPTGGYGYTF; cdr3_nt: TGCGCCAGCAGCTTGGGTCCCACCGGGGGCTATGGCTACACCTTC
v_call: TRBV7-3; clone_size: -; j_call: TRBJ2-1; d_call: TRBD1; cdr3_aa: CASSFGDRGSYNEQFF; cdr3_nt: TGTGCCAGCAGCTTTGGGGACAGGGGCTCCTACAATGAGCAGTTCTTC
v_call: TRBV5-1; clone_size: -; j_call: TRBJ1-3; d_call: TRBD1; cdr3_aa: CASSSGTGLSSGNTIYF; cdr3_nt: TGCGCCAGCAGTTCCGGGACAGGGTTATCGTCTGGAAACACCATATATTTT
v_call: TRBV11-2; clone_size: few; j_call: TRBJ2-7; d_call: TRBD2; cdr3_aa: CASSSSVWKAGGPSYEQYF; cdr3_nt: TGTGCCAGCAGCTCGTCGGTGTGGAAAGCGGGGGGGCCATCCTACGAGCAGTACTTC
v_call: TRBV28; clone_size: -; j_call: TRBJ1-2; d_call: TRBD1; cdr3_aa: CASSPVMDGTGTYGYTF; cdr3_nt: TGTGCCAGCAGTCCCGTTATGGATGGGACAGGCACCTATGGCTACACCTTC
v_call: TRBV9; clone_size: -; j_call: TRBJ2-1; d_call: -; cdr3_aa: CASSARQDLGEQFF; cdr3_nt: TGTGCCAGCAGCGCAAGACAGGACTTAGGTGAGCAGTTCTTC
v_call: TRBV28; clone_size: few; j_call: TRBJ2-6; d_call: -; cdr3_aa: CASSLHPNSGANVLTF; cdr3_nt: TGTGCCAGCAGTTTACACCCTAACTCTGGGGCCAACGTCCTGACTTTC
v_call: TRBV7-2; clone_size: few; j_call: TRBJ1-6; d_call: -; cdr3_aa: CASSLDWVGNSPLHF; cdr3_nt: TGTGCCAGCAGCTTAGATTGGGTGGGCAATTCACCCCTCCACTTT
v_call: TRBV19; clone_size: once; j_call: TRBJ2-3; d_call: TRBD2; cdr3_aa: CASSIAQRGTDTQYF; cdr3_nt: TGTGCCAGTAGTATAGCTCAGCGGGGGACAGATACGCAGTATTTT
v_call: TRBV19; clone_size: -; j_call: TRBJ2-7; d_call: -; cdr3_aa: CASSASQGFRAEQYF; cdr3_nt: TGTGCCAGTAGTGCTTCACAGGGTTTCCGTGCCGAGCAGTACTTC
v_call: TRBV5-8; clone_size: -; j_call: TRBJ1-4; d_call: TRBD1; cdr3_aa: CASSQGQGGNEKLFF; cdr3_nt: TGTGCCAGCAGCCAGGGACAGGGAGGTAATGAAAAACTGTTTTTT
v_call: TRBV7-9; clone_size: -; j_call: TRBJ2-7; d_call: -; cdr3_aa: CASEAPSYEQYF; cdr3_nt: TGTGCCAGCGAGGCGCCGTCGTACGAGCAGTACTTC
v_call: TRBV10-3; clone_size: -; j_call: TRBJ2-5; d_call: TRBD1; cdr3_aa: CAISRQGAQETQYF; cdr3_nt: TGTGCCATCAGTCGACAGGGGGCCCAAGAGACCCAGTACTTC
v_call: TRBV5-1; clone_size: few; j_call: TRBJ1-5; d_call: TRBD1; cdr3_aa: CASSLQGLGNQPQHF; cdr3_nt: TGCGCCAGCAGCTTACAGGGGTTGGGCAATCAGCCCCAGCATTTT
v_call: TRBV5-4; clone_size: -; j_call: TRBJ2-2; d_call: -; cdr3_aa: CASSLGRGANTGELFF; cdr3_nt: TGTGCCAGCAGCTTGGGACGGGGGGCCAACACCGGGGAGCTGTTTTTT
v_call: TRBV6-4; clone_size: -; j_call: TRBJ1-3; d_call: -; cdr3_aa: CATMPGQTGNTIYF; cdr3_nt: TGTGCCACCATGCCGGGACAAACTGGAAACACCATATATTTT
v_call: TRBV27; clone_size: few; j_call: TRBJ2-3; d_call: TRBD2; cdr3_aa: CASSWILAGGVGTQYF; cdr3_nt: TGTGCCAGCAGTTGGATCTTGGCGGGGGGGGTTGGTACGCAGTATTTT
v_call: TRBV29-1; clone_size: once; j_call: TRBJ1-1; d_call: TRBD1; cdr3_aa: CSVTTGGGGEAFF; cdr3_nt: TGCAGCGTTACCACAGGGGGTGGGGGTGAAGCTTTCTTT
v_call: TRBV7-9; clone_size: -; j_call: TRBJ2-7; d_call: TRBD1; cdr3_aa: CASSKTGQGVHEQYF; cdr3_nt: TGTGCCAGCAGCAAGACGGGACAGGGGGTCCACGAGCAGTACTTC
v_call: TRBV7-3; clone_size: -; j_call: TRBJ2-1; d_call: TRBD2; cdr3_aa: CASSLSQLAGGANEQFF; cdr3_nt: TGTGCCAGCAGCTTATCCCAACTAGCGGGGGGGGCGAATGAGCAGTTCTTC
v_call: TRBV7-2; clone_size: once; j_call: TRBJ2-7; d_call: -; cdr3_aa: CASSLGGAAPYEQYF; cdr3_nt: TGTGCCAGCAGCCTGGGGGGGGCGGCCCCCTACGAGCAGTACTTC
v_call: TRBV27; clone_size: -; j_call: TRBJ2-3; d_call: -; cdr3_aa: CASSFRLRGLTSTDTQYF; cdr3_nt: TGTGCCAGCAGTTTCCGGCTCCGGGGACTGACTAGCACAGATACGCAGTATTTT
v_call: TRBV14; clone_size: -; j_call: TRBJ2-1; d_call: -; cdr3_aa: CASSTTSSYNEQFF; cdr3_nt: TGTGCCAGCAGTACAACAAGCTCCTACAATGAGCAGTTCTTC
v_call: TRBV19; clone_size: -; j_call: TRBJ1-3; d_call: TRBD1; cdr3_aa: CASKRDSGNTIYF; cdr3_nt: TGTGCCAGTAAACGGGACAGCGGAAACACCATATATTTT
v_call: TRBV5-4; clone_size: -; j_call: TRBJ1-1; d_call: TRBD1; cdr3_aa: CASSAGQGVTEAFF; cdr3_nt: TGTGCCAGCAGCGCGGGACAGGGGGTTACTGAAGCTTTCTTT
v_call: TRBV7-9; clone_size: -; j_call: TRBJ1-2; d_call: TRBD1; cdr3_aa: CSSSPNRGLNTF; cdr3_nt: TGTTCCAGCAGCCCCAACAGGGGGCTGAACACCTTC
v_call: TRBV9; clone_size: -; j_call: TRBJ2-3; d_call: TRBD2; cdr3_aa: CASSSRVGSGADTQYF; cdr3_nt: TGTGCCAGCAGCTCCCGTGTGGGTAGCGGGGCAGATACGCAGTATTTT
v_call: TRBV6-6; clone_size: -; j_call: TRBJ1-1; d_call: -; cdr3_aa: CASNYPTAEAFF; cdr3_nt: TGTGCCAGCAACTACCCAACCGCTGAAGCTTTCTTT
v_call: TRBV7-2; clone_size: -; j_call: TRBJ1-5; d_call: TRBD1; cdr3_aa: CASSSTGIGNQPQHF; cdr3_nt: TGTGCCAGCAGCTCGACAGGGATTGGCAATCAGCCCCAGCATTTT
v_call: TRBV7-6; clone_size: once; j_call: TRBJ1-4; d_call: -; cdr3_aa: CASRSLGPTGKLFF; cdr3_nt: TGTGCCAGCAGGTCCTTGGGCCCCACAGGAAAACTGTTTTTT
v_call: TRBV9; clone_size: -; j_call: TRBJ2-3; d_call: -; cdr3_aa: CASSVEGEADTQYF; cdr3_nt: TGTGCCAGCAGCGTAGAAGGGGAGGCAGATACGCAGTATTTT
v_call: TRBV7-9; clone_size: -; j_call: TRBJ1-2; d_call: -; cdr3_aa: CASSLVGVGGYTF; cdr3_nt: TGTGCCAGCAGCTTAGTCGGAGTAGGAGGCTACACCTTC
v_call: TRBV29-1; clone_size: -; j_call: TRBJ1-1; d_call: TRBD1; cdr3_aa: CSVEGWTGVTEAFF; cdr3_nt: TGCAGCGTTGAAGGATGGACAGGGGTTACTGAAGCTTTCTTT
v_call: TRBV18; clone_size: -; j_call: TRBJ1-1; d_call: -; cdr3_aa: CASSPPEARRGEAFF; cdr3_nt: TGTGCCAGCTCACCACCTGAGGCCAGGAGGGGTGAAGCTTTCTTT
v_call: TRBV6-4; clone_size: -; j_call: TRBJ1-1; d_call: TRBD1; cdr3_aa: CASSRDSDTEAFF; cdr3_nt: TGTGCCAGCAGTCGGGACAGCGACACTGAAGCTTTCTTT
v_call: TRBV11-2; clone_size: few; j_call: TRBJ2-5; d_call: -; cdr3_aa: CASSPRDSQETQYF; cdr3_nt: TGTGCCAGCAGCCCGCGGGACAGCCAAGAGACCCAGTACTTC
v_call: TRBV4-1; clone_size: -; j_call: TRBJ2-2; d_call: -; cdr3_aa: CASSQPTSSNTGELFF; cdr3_nt: TGCGCCAGCAGCCAACCGACAAGCTCGAACACCGGGGAGCTGTTTTTT
v_call: TRBV2; clone_size: -; j_call: TRBJ1-5; d_call: TRBD1; cdr3_aa: CASSGQGAGMNEPQHF; cdr3_nt: TGTGCCAGCAGTGGACAGGGGGCGGGTATGAATGAGCCCCAGCATTTT
v_call: TRBV7-6; clone_size: few; j_call: TRBJ2-1; d_call: -; cdr3_aa: CASSHKVGGTYNEQFF; cdr3_nt: TGTGCCAGCAGCCACAAGGTGGGGGGAACGTACAATGAGCAGTTCTTC
v_call: TRBV6-5; clone_size: -; j_call: TRBJ1-1; d_call: -; cdr3_aa: CASSYSRDLRTEAFF; cdr3_nt: TGTGCCAGCAGTTACTCCAGGGATCTGAGAACTGAAGCTTTCTTT
v_call: TRBV7-3; clone_size: many; j_call: TRBJ2-2; d_call: -; cdr3_aa: CASSLGTRVGELFF; cdr3_nt: TGTGCCAGCAGCTTGGGGACACGTGTCGGGGAGCTGTTTTTT
v_call: TRBV10-2; clone_size: few; j_call: TRBJ1-3; d_call: TRBD1; cdr3_aa: CASRVTGTDSGNTIYF; cdr3_nt: TGCGCCAGCAGGGTTACCGGGACAGACTCTGGAAACACCATATATTTT
v_call: TRBV9; clone_size: -; j_call: TRBJ1-1; d_call: -; cdr3_aa: CASSVAPGHNTEAFF; cdr3_nt: TGTGCCAGCAGCGTAGCACCGGGACATAACACTGAAGCTTTCTTT
v_call: TRBV6-1; clone_size: -; j_call: TRBJ1-5; d_call: TRBD1; cdr3_aa: CASRPGTEGFQPQHF; cdr3_nt: TGTGCCAGCAGACCCGGGACAGAGGGTTTTCAGCCCCAGCATTTT
v_call: TRBV9; clone_size: -; j_call: TRBJ1-1; d_call: -; cdr3_aa: CASSPQPGNTEAFF; cdr3_nt: TGTGCCAGCAGCCCGCAGCCAGGGAACACTGAAGCTTTCTTT
v_call: TRBV13; clone_size: -; j_call: TRBJ2-7; d_call: TRBD1; cdr3_aa: CASSYRQGRYEQYF; cdr3_nt: TGTGCCAGCAGCTACCGACAGGGTCGATACGAGCAGTACTTC
v_call: TRBV5-4; clone_size: -; j_call: TRBJ2-1; d_call: TRBD1; cdr3_aa: CASRGQGPPYNEQFF; cdr3_nt: TGTGCCAGCAGAGGACAGGGCCCACCCTACAATGAGCAGTTCTTC
v_call: TRBV18; clone_size: -; j_call: TRBJ2-7; d_call: TRBD1; cdr3_aa: CASSPEEFGGQGPYEQYF; cdr3_nt: TGTGCCAGCTCACCAGAAGAGTTCGGGGGACAGGGTCCCTACGAGCAGTACTTC
v_call: TRBV5-1; clone_size: few; j_call: TRBJ2-2; d_call: TRBD1; cdr3_aa: CASSPTGLEGTGELFF; cdr3_nt: TGCGCCAGCAGCCCGACAGGGTTGGAAGGAACCGGGGAGCTGTTTTTT
v_call: TRBV7-9; clone_size: -; j_call: TRBJ2-7; d_call: -; cdr3_aa: CASSFLDGHSYEQYF; cdr3_nt: TGTGCCAGCAGCTTTTTAGACGGACACTCCTACGAGCAGTACTTC
v_call: TRBV6-5; clone_size: many; j_call: TRBJ2-5; d_call: -; cdr3_aa: CASSALGAETQYF; cdr3_nt: TGTGCCAGCAGTGCCCTGGGGGCAGAGACCCAGTACTTC
v_call: TRBV4-1; clone_size: -; j_call: TRBJ1-2; d_call: -; cdr3_aa: CASSPGRDYSYGYTF; cdr3_nt: TGCGCCAGCAGCCCGGGTCGGGACTACAGCTATGGCTACACCTTC
v_call: TRBV5-6; clone_size: -; j_call: TRBJ2-5; d_call: -; cdr3_aa: CASSLELREEVATQYF; cdr3_nt: TGTGCCAGCAGCTTGGAGCTCAGGGAGGAGGTTGCGACCCAGTACTTC
v_call: TRBV9; clone_size: -; j_call: TRBJ2-7; d_call: -; cdr3_aa: CASSPGTYDYEQYF; cdr3_nt: TGTGCCAGCAGCCCCGGGACTTATGACTACGAGCAGTACTTC
v_call: TRBV7-2; clone_size: once; j_call: TRBJ2-7; d_call: -; cdr3_aa: CASSLLGGGRDEQYF; cdr3_nt: TGTGCCAGCAGCTTATTGGGGGGGGGCCGCGACGAGCAGTACTTC
v_call: TRBV5-4; clone_size: -; j_call: TRBJ2-7; d_call: TRBD1; cdr3_aa: CASSETRGSYEQYF; cdr3_nt: TGTGCCAGCAGCGAAACCAGGGGGTCCTACGAGCAGTACTTC